This T cell receptor beta chain was documented in a study of T cells in Graves' hyperthyroidism and ophthalmopathy. Overall study: Blood from the periphery was taken at initial diagnosis, before any treatment. Overall study results and limits: Through a model of 13 V-J features, ophthalmopathy was separated from stable hyperthyroidism. In validation, the model predicted ophthalmopathy. These predictions came a median 6.5 months before onset.

For this clonotype: What it binds is not known.

Template material for amplifying TCR beta CDR3 regions consisted of RNA transcripts. The HTBI primer set served for first-round RT-PCR of the TCR CDR3. One entry per CDR3 protein, called by TCRdb with MiXCR from the multiplex PCR reads. The sample lists about 300,000 distinct CDR3 sequences; roughly a fifth were seen once. This CDR3 region has 16 residues. Germline V gene data show CDR1 as WSHSY and CDR2 as SAAADI. Trimming took off 4 bases at V and 4 bases at J, with 18 bases between the two ends. Exclusion of patients followed from uncontrolled infection, other autoimmune disease, pregnancy or lactation.

The V and J genes are TRBV10-2 and TRBJ2-3; D possibly corresponds to TRBD2 (5 bases). Sequenced input: blood. The source of this sequence is a man aged 50 or older with Graves' ophthalmopathy. CDR3 sequence reads: CASSVSGEGRADTQYF. CDR3 coding DNA: TGCGCCAGCAGTGTAAGTGGCGAAGGGAGAGCAGATACGCAGTATTTT.